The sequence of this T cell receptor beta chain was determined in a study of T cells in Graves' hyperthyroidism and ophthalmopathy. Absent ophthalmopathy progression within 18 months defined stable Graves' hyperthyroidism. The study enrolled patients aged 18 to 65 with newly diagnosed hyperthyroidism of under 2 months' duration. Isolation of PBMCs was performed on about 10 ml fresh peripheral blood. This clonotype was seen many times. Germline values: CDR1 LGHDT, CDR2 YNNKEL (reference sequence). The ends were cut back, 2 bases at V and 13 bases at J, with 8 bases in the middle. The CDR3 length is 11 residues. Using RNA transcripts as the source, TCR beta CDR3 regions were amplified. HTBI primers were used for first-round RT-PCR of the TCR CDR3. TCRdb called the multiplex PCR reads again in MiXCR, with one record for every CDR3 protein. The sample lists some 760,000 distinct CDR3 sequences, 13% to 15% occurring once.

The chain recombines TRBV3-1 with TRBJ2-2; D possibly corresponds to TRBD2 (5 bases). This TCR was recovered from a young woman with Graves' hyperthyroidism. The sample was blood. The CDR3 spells CASSQTSVLFF. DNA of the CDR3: TGTGCCAGCAGCCAAACTAGTGTGCTGTTTTTT.